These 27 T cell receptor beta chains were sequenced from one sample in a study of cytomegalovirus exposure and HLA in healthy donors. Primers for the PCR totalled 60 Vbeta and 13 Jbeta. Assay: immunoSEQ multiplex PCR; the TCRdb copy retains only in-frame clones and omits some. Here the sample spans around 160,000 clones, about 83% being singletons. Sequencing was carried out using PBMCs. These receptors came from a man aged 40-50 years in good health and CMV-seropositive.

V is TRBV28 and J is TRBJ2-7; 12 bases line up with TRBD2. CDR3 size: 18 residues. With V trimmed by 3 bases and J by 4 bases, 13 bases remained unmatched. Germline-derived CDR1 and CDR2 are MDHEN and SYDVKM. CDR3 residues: CASSFPRLAGAHNYEQYF. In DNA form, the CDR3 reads TGTGCCAGCAGTTTTCCCCGACTAGCGGGAGCCCATAATTACGAGCAGTACTTC.

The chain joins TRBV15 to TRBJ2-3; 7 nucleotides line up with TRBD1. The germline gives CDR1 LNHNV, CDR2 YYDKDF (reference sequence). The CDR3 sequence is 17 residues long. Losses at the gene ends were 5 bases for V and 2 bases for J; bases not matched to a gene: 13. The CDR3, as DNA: TGTGCCACCAGCGGAATCTTTACAGGGGTTTACACAGATACGCAGTATTTT. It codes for CATSGIFTGVYTDTQYF.

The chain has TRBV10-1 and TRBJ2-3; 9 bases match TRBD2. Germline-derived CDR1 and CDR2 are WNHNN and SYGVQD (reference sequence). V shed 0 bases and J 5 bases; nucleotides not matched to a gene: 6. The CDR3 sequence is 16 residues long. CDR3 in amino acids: CASSESASGTEDTQYF. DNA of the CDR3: TGCGCCAGCAGTGAGTCGGCTAGCGGGACAGAAGATACGCAGTATTTT.

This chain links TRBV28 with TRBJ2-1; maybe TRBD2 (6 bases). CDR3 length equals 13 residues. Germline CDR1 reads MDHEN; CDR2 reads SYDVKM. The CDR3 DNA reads TGTGCAACCGGGACTTTCCAAGACAATGAGCAGTTCTTC. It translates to CATGTFQDNEQFF.

This chain's CDR3 is CASSPSGALSGNTIYF. CDR3 nucleotide sequence: TGTGCCAGCAGTCCTTCAGGGGCCCTCTCTGGAAACACCATATATTTT. The gene calls are TRBV28 and TRBJ1-3; D might be TRBD1 (6 bases). V dropped 5 bases and J dropped 0 bases, with 14 bases sitting between them. The germline CDR1 and CDR2 sequences are MDHEN and SYDVKM. The CDR3 has 16 residues.

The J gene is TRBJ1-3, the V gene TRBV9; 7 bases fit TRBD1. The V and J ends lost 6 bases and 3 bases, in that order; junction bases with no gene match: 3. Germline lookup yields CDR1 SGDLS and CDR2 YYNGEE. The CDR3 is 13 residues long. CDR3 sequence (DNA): TGTGCCAGCACCGGGACAGTTGGAAACACCATATATTTT. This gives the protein CASTGTVGNTIYF.

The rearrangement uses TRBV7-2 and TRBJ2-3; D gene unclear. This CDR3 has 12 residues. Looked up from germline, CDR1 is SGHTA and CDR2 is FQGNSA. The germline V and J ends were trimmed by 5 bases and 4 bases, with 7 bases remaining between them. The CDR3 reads CASSPPADTQYF. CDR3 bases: TGTGCCAGCAGCCCCCCTGCAGATACGCAGTATTTT.

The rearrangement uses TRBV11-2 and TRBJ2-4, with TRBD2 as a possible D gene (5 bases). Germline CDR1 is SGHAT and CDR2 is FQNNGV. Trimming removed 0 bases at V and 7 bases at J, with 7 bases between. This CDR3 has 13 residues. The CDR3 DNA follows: TGTGCCAGCAGCTTAGATCGGGGTAACATTCAGTACTTC. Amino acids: CASSLDRGNIQYF.

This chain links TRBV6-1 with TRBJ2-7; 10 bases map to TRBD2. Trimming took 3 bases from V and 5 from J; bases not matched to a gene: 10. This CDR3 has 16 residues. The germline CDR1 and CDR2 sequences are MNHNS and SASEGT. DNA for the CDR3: TGTGCCAGCAGTGACCTCCGCCTAGCGGGAGTGGACGAGCAGTACTTC. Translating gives CASSDLRLAGVDEQYF.

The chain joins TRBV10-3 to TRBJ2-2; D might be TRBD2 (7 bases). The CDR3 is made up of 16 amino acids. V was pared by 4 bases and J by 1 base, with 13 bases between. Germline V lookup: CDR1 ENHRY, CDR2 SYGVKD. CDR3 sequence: CAISALGGENTGELFF. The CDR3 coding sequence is TGTGCCATCAGTGCTTTAGGGGGGGAGAACACCGGGGAGCTGTTTTTT.

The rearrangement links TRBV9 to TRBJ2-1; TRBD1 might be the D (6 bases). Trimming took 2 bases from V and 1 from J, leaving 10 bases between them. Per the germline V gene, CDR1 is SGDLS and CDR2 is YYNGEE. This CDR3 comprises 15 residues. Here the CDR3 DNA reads TGTGCCAGCAGCGTCCGGCAGGGGTCCTACAATGAGCAGTTCTTC. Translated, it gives CASSVRQGSYNEQFF.

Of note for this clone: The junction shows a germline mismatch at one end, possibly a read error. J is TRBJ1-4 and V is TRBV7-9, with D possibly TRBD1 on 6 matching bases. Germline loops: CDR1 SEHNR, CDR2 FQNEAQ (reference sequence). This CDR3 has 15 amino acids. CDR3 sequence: CSSSPRQELNEKLFF. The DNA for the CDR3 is TGTTCCAGCAGCCCCAGACAGGAACTTAATGAAAAACTGTTTTTT.

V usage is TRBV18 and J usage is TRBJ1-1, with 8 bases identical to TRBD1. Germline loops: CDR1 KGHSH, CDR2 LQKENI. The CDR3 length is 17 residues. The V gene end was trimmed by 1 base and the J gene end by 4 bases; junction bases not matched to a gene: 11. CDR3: CASSPLGTGNEVTEAFF. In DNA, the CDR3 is TGTGCCAGCTCACCACTTGGGACAGGCAACGAGGTCACTGAAGCTTTCTTT.

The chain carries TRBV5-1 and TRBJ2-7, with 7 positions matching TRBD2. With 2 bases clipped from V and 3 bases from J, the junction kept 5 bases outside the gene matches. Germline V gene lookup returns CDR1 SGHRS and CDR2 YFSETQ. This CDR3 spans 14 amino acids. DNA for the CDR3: TGCGCCAGCAGCTTCAGGGCGGGAGACTACGAGCAGTACTTC. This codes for CASSFRAGDYEQYF.

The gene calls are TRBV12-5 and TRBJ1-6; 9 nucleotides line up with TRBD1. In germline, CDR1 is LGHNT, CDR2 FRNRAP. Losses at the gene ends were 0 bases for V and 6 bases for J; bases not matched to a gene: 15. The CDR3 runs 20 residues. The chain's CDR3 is CASGLVPALQGARTNSPLHF. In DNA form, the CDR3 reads TGTGCTAGTGGTTTGGTACCTGCGCTACAGGGGGCGCGGACTAATTCACCCCTCCACTTT.

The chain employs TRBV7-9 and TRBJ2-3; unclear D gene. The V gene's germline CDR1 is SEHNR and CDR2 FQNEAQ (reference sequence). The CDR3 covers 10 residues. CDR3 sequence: CSSSSGTQYF. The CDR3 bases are TGTTCCTCGTCCTCGGGTACGCAGTATTTT.

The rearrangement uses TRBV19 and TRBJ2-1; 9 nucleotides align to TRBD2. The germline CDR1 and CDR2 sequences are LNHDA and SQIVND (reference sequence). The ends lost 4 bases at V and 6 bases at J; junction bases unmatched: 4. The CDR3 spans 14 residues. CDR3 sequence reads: CASSTLAGLNEQFF. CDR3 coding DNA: TGTGCCAGTAGTACACTAGCGGGCCTCAATGAGCAGTTCTTC.

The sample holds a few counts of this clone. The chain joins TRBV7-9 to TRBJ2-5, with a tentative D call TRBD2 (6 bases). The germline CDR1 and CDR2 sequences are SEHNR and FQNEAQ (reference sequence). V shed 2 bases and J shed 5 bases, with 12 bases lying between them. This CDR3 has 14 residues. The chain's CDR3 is CASSLSEGTETQYF. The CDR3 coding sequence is TGTGCCAGCAGCTTATCGGAGGGGACGGAGACCCAGTACTTC.

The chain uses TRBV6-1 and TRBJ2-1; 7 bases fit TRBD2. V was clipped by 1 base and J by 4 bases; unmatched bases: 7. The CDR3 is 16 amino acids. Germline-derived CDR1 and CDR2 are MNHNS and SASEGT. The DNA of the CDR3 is TGTGCCAGCAGTGAAGGGTTAAGCGGGGCGTACAATGAGCAGTTCTTC. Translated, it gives CASSEGLSGAYNEQFF.

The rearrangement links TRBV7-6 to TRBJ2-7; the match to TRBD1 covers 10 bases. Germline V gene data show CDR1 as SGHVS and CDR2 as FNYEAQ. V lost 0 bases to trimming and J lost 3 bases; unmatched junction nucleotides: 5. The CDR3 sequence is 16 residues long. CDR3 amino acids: CASSLASGQGIYEQYF. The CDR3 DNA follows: TGTGCCAGCAGCTTAGCCTCGGGACAGGGGATCTACGAGCAGTACTTC.

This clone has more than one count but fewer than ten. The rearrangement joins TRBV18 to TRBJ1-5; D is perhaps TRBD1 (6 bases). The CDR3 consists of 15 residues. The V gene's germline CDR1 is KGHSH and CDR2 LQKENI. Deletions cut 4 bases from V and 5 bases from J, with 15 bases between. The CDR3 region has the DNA TGTGCCAGCTCACTTTCACAGGGTACCCATCAGCCCCAGCATTTT. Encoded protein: CASSLSQGTHQPQHF.

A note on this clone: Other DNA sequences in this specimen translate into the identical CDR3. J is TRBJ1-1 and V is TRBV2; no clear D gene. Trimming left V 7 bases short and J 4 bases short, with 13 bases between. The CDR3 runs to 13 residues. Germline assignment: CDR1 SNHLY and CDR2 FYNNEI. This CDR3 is CASKLRESTEAFF. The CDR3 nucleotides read TGTGCCAGCAAGTTGAGGGAGAGCACTGAAGCTTTCTTT.

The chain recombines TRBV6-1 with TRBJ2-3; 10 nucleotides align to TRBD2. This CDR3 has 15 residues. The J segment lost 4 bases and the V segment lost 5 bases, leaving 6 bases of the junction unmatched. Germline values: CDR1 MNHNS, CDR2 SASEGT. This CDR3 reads CASSPRAGGPDTQYF. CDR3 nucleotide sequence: TGTGCCAGCAGTCCCCGAGCGGGAGGGCCAGATACGCAGTATTTT.

CDR3 in DNA: TGTGCCAGCAGTTATATGGGGCCGTACCAAGAGACCCAGTACTTC. Its protein product is CASSYMGPYQETQYF. The chain joins TRBV6-5 to TRBJ2-5; D may be TRBD1 (5 bases). CDR1 and CDR2 (germline): MNHEY, SVGAGI. CDR3 length: 15 residues. V was clipped by 3 bases and J by 0 bases, with 11 bases between them.

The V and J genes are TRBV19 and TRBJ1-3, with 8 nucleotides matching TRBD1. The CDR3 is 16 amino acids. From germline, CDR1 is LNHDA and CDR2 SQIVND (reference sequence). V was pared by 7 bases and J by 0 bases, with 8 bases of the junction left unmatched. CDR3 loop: CASNRQGLYSGNTIYF. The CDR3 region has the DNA TGTGCCAGTAACCGACAGGGGCTATACTCTGGAAACACCATATATTTT.

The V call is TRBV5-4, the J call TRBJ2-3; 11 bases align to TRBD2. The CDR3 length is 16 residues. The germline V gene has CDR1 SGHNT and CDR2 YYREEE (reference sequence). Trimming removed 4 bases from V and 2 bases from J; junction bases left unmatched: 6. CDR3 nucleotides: TGTGCCAGCAGCGCCCCTAGCGGGAGGACCACAGATACGCAGTATTTT. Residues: CASSAPSGRTTDTQYF.

The CDR3, as DNA: TGCGCCAGCAGCCGGTGGCAGGGGGTGGATACGCAGTATTTT. It codes for CASSRWQGVDTQYF. The chain uses TRBV4-3 and TRBJ2-3; 7 bases match TRBD1. The CDR3 has 14 residues. Trimming at V came to 4 bases and at J to 6 bases, leaving 7 bases not matched to a gene. CDR1 and CDR2 from the germline V gene are LGHNA and YSLEER.